The 29 T cell receptor beta chains reported below all come from one sample, sequenced in a study of blood T cell repertoires in COVID-19. Only in-frame clones appear in the TCRdb table, and some are missing; sequencing was by immunoSEQ multiplex PCR. The data show roughly 240,000 clones, with about nine tenths seen just once and approximately 1.5% held by the top ten. The sequencing input was peripheral blood. The origin of the receptors is a woman aged 55-69 years who had recovered from COVID-19.

The chain combines TRBV19 with TRBJ1-3; 11 positions agree with TRBD1. With 5 bases clipped from V and 2 bases from J, the junction kept 2 bases outside the gene matches. The CDR3 spans 15 residues. Per the germline V gene, CDR1 is LNHDA and CDR2 is SQIVND (reference sequence). CDR3 nucleotide sequence: TGTGCCAGTAGTTCGGACAGGGGGCCTGGAAACACCATATATTTT. Protein: CASSSDRGPGNTIYF.

The chain employs TRBV19 and TRBJ2-1; TRBD2 aligns across 7 bases. CDR1 LNHDA and CDR2 SQIVND come from the germline V gene (reference sequence). The CDR3 sequence is 15 residues long. The V and J ends lost 4 bases and 7 bases, in that order; junction bases with no gene match: 10. The CDR3 nucleotides are TGTGCCAGTAGTACTGGACTAGGGAAGGGAAATGAGCAGTTCTTC. Protein sequence: CASSTGLGKGNEQFF.

Comment on this clone: Other DNA variants within this sample encode the same CDR3. This chain connects TRBV18 to TRBJ1-4; D gene unclear. The V and J ends lost 3 bases and 4 bases respectively, with 9 bases between them. The V gene's germline CDR1 is KGHSH and CDR2 LQKENI. The CDR3 consists of 14 residues. Here the CDR3 DNA reads TGTGCCAGCTCACCCAGGAGGGATAATGAAAAACTGTTTTTT. Translated: CASSPRRDNEKLFF.

This chain uses TRBV3-1 (or the pseudogene TRBV3-2) with TRBJ1-3; 7 bases are shared with TRBD1. Germline assignment: CDR1 LGHDT and CDR2 YNNKEL (reference sequence). CDR3 length: 15 amino acids. V trimming: 5 bases; J trimming: 0 bases; junction bases outside the gene matches: 4. CDR3 bases: TGTGCCAGCAGCGGCGGGACAGACTCTGGAAACACCATATATTTT. Residues: CASSGGTDSGNTIYF.

The V gene is TRBV14, the J gene TRBJ2-5; D uncertain. The V and J ends lost 0 bases and 2 bases respectively, with 4 bases between them. The CDR3 covers 13 residues. Germline V gene data show CDR1 as SGHDN and CDR2 as FVKESK. The CDR3 protein is CASSQEQQETQYF. The DNA for the CDR3 is TGTGCCAGCAGCCAAGAACAGCAAGAGACCCAGTACTTC.

A note on this clone: A junction boundary mismatches the germline segment, possibly from a read error. The chain links TRBV7-7 to TRBJ2-1, with 14 positions matching TRBD2. The CDR3 runs to 14 residues. The germline gives CDR1 SSHAT, CDR2 FNYEAQ (reference sequence). CDR3 DNA: TGTGCTAGCAGCCTGGGACTAGCGGGAGACGAGCAGTTCTTC. Translated, it gives CASSLGLAGDEQFF.

For this clone: One junction end does not reproduce the germline sequence, and a read error may be involved. The chain couples TRBV2 to TRBJ1-2; D might be TRBD1 (5 bases). This CDR3 region has 12 residues. The germline V gene has CDR1 SNHLY and CDR2 FYNNEI. CDR3 protein: CAGGTAPLLFAF. In DNA, the CDR3 is TGTGCCGGCGGGACCGCTCCCCTATTGTTCGCCTTC.

The gene calls are TRBV5-1 and TRBJ2-3; TRBD2 agrees at 10 bases. The V and J ends lost 2 bases and 4 bases, in that order; junction bases with no gene match: 7. Germline assignment: CDR1 SGHRS and CDR2 YFSETQ. The CDR3 runs 16 residues. This CDR3 is CASSFERGGRADTQYF. The CDR3 bases are TGCGCCAGCAGCTTCGAGCGGGGGGGCCGCGCAGATACGCAGTATTTT.

The chain is built from TRBV11-2 and TRBJ2-7, with 7 bases fitting TRBD1. This CDR3 is built from 14 residues. The ends lost 5 bases at V and 4 bases at J; junction bases unmatched: 8. CDR1 SGHAT and CDR2 FQNNGV come from the germline V gene. The CDR3 DNA reads TGTGCCAGCAGCCCACGACCAGGGGGTTACGAGCAGTACTTC. As protein: CASSPRPGGYEQYF.

This clone showed up just once. The V and J genes are TRBV9 and TRBJ1-6; maybe TRBD1 (5 bases). CDR1 is SGDLS, CDR2 YYNGEE, per germline. V was clipped by 4 bases and J by 2 bases, with 10 bases between them. This CDR3 is 15 amino acids long. CDR3 DNA sequence: TGTGCCAGCAGCCCTGGGGCTACCTATAATTCACCCCTCCACTTT. This gives the protein CASSPGATYNSPLHF. Using reference TRBV9 and TRBJ1-6 for the parts outside the CDR3, the full variable domain is DSGVTQTPKHLITATGQRVTLRCSPRSGDLSVYWYQQSLDQGLQFLIQYYNGEERAKGNILERFSAQQFPDLHSELNLSSLELGDSALYFCASSPGATYNSPLHFGNGTRLTVT.

The chain employs TRBV6-4 and TRBJ2-1, with unresolved D. Germline V gene data show CDR1 as MRHNA and CDR2 as SNTAGT. V was trimmed by 3 bases and J by 8 bases, leaving 14 bases between them. CDR3 length: 14 residues. CDR3 sequence: CASSEQVFSHEQFF. Written as DNA, the CDR3 is TGTGCCAGCAGTGAACAAGTATTCAGTCATGAGCAGTTCTTC.

The V call is TRBV4-2, the J call TRBJ2-7, with D possibly being TRBD1 (6 bases). This CDR3 is 13 amino acids long. Trimming shortened V by 3 bases and J by 6 bases, and 12 bases separated the two germline ends. From germline, CDR1 is LGHNA and CDR2 YNFKEQ. The CDR3 loop is CASSHLEGGEQYF. The CDR3 nucleotides are TGTGCCAGCAGCCACCTAGAAGGGGGCGAGCAGTACTTC.

This clone was counted at least ten times. The V call is TRBV19, the J call TRBJ1-5; maybe TRBD1 (6 bases). The V end was cut by 9 bases, the J end by 2 bases, with 26 bases between. CDR3 length: 18 amino acids. Germline assignment: CDR1 LNHDA and CDR2 SQIVND (reference sequence). The CDR3 sequence: CARRTSDRGDTGNQPQHF. The CDR3 DNA reads TGTGCCAGGCGGACGTCGGACAGAGGGGACACTGGCAATCAGCCCCAGCATTTT.

V gene TRBV4-2 combines with J gene TRBJ2-7, with 7 nucleotides matching TRBD2. The CDR3 spans 15 residues. The junction had 5 bases not matched to a gene; V was cut back by 0 bases and J by 3 bases. Per the germline V gene, CDR1 is LGHNA and CDR2 is YNFKEQ. For the CDR3, the DNA is TGTGCCAGCAGCCAAGATTCTGGCGGGGGCTACGAGCAGTACTTC. Residues: CASSQDSGGGYEQYF.

The chain carries TRBV27 and TRBJ2-2, with 7 nucleotides matching TRBD2. V lost 2 bases and J lost 5; bases outside the gene matches: 5. The CDR3 spans 15 residues. Germline V gene data show CDR1 as MNHEY and CDR2 as SMNVEV (reference sequence). This CDR3 reads CASSLISGPTGELFF. CDR3 in DNA: TGTGCCAGCAGTTTAATTAGCGGGCCGACCGGGGAGCTGTTTTTT.

The chain has TRBV27 and TRBJ1-1; TRBD1 aligns across 10 bases. Germline V gene lookup returns CDR1 MNHEY and CDR2 SMNVEV (reference sequence). The J segment lost 11 bases and the V segment lost 7 bases, leaving 7 bases of the junction unmatched. The length of the CDR3 is 12 residues. The CDR3 DNA reads TGTGCCAGCAACCACCCGGGACAGGGGGCTTTCTTT. Translation: CASNHPGQGAFF.

The chain recombines TRBV2 with TRBJ1-3, with D uncertain. Germline CDR1 SNHLY, CDR2 FYNNEI. The germline V and J ends were trimmed by 2 bases and 4 bases, with 15 bases remaining between them. The CDR3 contains 16 residues. The CDR3 DNA reads TGTGCCAGCAGTGAAATTCGGGTTTCCCTCGGAAACACCATATATTTT. Its protein is CASSEIRVSLGNTIYF.

This chain joins TRBV4-1 and TRBJ2-2, with D possibly TRBD2 on 5 matching bases. Germline assignment: CDR1 MGHRA and CDR2 YSYEKL. Trimming pared 6 bases from V and 1 base from J, leaving 9 bases between. The CDR3 spans 14 residues. The CDR3 protein is CASSIGLNTGELFF. CDR3 nucleotides: TGCGCCAGCAGTATAGGACTGAACACCGGGGAGCTGTTTTTT.

This clone has just a few counts. The chain carries TRBV27 and TRBJ1-4, with D unresolved. Germline V lookup: CDR1 MNHEY, CDR2 SMNVEV (reference sequence). The V end lost 1 base, the J end lost 8 bases, and 11 bases lay between the germline ends. This CDR3 has 14 amino acids. CDR3 coding DNA: TGTGCCAGCAGTTTATGGGCAGCTCCGGAAAAACTGTTTTTT. It encodes CASSLWAAPEKLFF.

This clone was seen only a few times. The V call is TRBV11-2, the J call TRBJ2-1, with D unclear. Trimming removed 2 bases from V and 9 bases from J, with 11 bases in between. From germline, CDR1 is SGHAT and CDR2 FQNNGV. This CDR3 is 13 amino acids long. The CDR3 region has the DNA TGTGCCAGCAGCTTACACGCCGGTAGTGAGCAGTTCTTC. It encodes CASSLHAGSEQFF. Together with reference TRBV11-2 and TRBJ2-1, the CDR3 gives the full variable domain: EAGVAQSPRYKIIEKRQSVAFWCNPISGHATLYWYQQILGQGPKLLIQFQNNGVVDDSQLPKDRFSAERLKGVDSTLKIQPAKLEDSAVYLCASSLHAGSEQFFGPGTRLTVL.

V usage is TRBV7-9 and J usage is TRBJ1-1; maybe TRBD1 (6 bases). CDR3 length equals 14 residues. Trimming pared 5 bases from V and 4 bases from J, leaving 14 bases between. In germline, CDR1 is SEHNR, CDR2 FQNEAQ (reference sequence). CDR3 in DNA: TGTGCCAGCAGCAAACAGGGCCTCGCCACTGAAGCTTTCTTT. It yields the protein CASSKQGLATEAFF.

The CDR3 sequence is CASSQDERAGPGSPLHF. CDR3 nucleotides: TGCGCCAGCAGCCAAGATGAGAGGGCGGGACCCGGGTCACCCCTCCACTTT. The chain has TRBV4-3 and TRBJ1-6, with a weak D call TRBD1 (5 bases). Germline values: CDR1 LGHNA, CDR2 YSLEER. This CDR3 is 17 amino acids long. V was clipped by 0 bases and J by 10 bases, with 19 bases between them.

The gene calls are TRBV27 and TRBJ1-6, with D perhaps TRBD1 (5 bases). The CDR3 length is 14 residues. Trimming stripped 5 bases from V and 7 bases from J, with 12 bases between. Germline V gene sequence: CDR1 MNHEY, CDR2 SMNVEV (reference sequence). The CDR3 loop is CASSEVTANSPLHF. The CDR3 DNA is TGTGCCAGCAGTGAGGTGACAGCAAATTCACCCCTCCACTTT.

J is TRBJ2-5 and V is TRBV4-1, with TRBD1 matching 10 bases. The germline CDR1 and CDR2 sequences are MGHRA and YSYEKL. The V segment lost 4 bases and the J segment 5 bases; nucleotides outside the gene matches: 13. The CDR3 is made up of 17 amino acids. The CDR3 reads CASSPGPDRGPRETQYF. CDR3 nucleotide sequence: TGCGCCAGCAGCCCCGGGCCCGACAGGGGGCCGCGGGAGACCCAGTACTTC.

The genes are TRBV6-5 and TRBJ2-4; 10 nucleotides line up with TRBD2. CDR1 and CDR2 from the germline V gene are MNHEY and SVGAGI. Germline trimming cut 8 bases from V and 8 bases from J; bases unmatched to any gene: 9. The CDR3 runs 14 residues. Here the CDR3 reads CASRLAGASYIQYF. DNA of the CDR3: TGTGCCAGCCGACTAGCGGGTGCTTCTTACATTCAGTACTTC.

J is TRBJ2-2 and V is TRBV9, with TRBD2 matching over 9 bases. CDR3 size: 16 residues. V lost 0 bases and J lost 3; bases outside the gene matches: 3. Germline V lookup: CDR1 SGDLS, CDR2 YYNGEE. For the CDR3, the DNA is TGTGCCAGCAGCGTAGCTAGCGGGGTATACACCGGGGAGCTGTTTTTT. This encodes CASSVASGVYTGELFF.

The V call is TRBV5-4, the J call TRBJ2-5; 9 nucleotides agree with TRBD2. Trimming removed 1 base from V and 4 bases from J; junction bases left unmatched: 11. This CDR3 spans 17 amino acids. Per germline, CDR1 SGHNT and CDR2 YYREEE (reference sequence). CDR3 bases: TGTGCCAGCAGCTTGTCGGCTGGCGGGGGGGGAGGAGAGACCCAGTACTTC. This encodes CASSLSAGGGGGETQYF. The whole variable domain, remainder taken from reference TRBV5-4 and TRBJ2-5, is ETGVTQSPTHLIKTRGQQVTLRCSSQSGHNTVSWYQQALGQGPQFIFQYYREEENGRGNFPPRFSGLQFPNYSSELNVNALELDDSALYLCASSLSAGGGGGETQYFGPGTRLLVL.

The genes are TRBV15 and TRBJ1-3, with 10 bases that match TRBD1. V lost 3 bases to trimming and J lost 2 bases; unmatched junction nucleotides: 1. The CDR3 runs to 15 residues. Germline CDR1 reads LNHNV; CDR2 reads YYDKDF (reference sequence). CDR3: CATSRTGGPGNTIYF. CDR3 DNA: TGTGCCACCAGCAGGACAGGGGGCCCTGGAAACACCATATATTTT.

V is TRBV4-2 and J is TRBJ2-3; 9 bases fit TRBD2. The CDR3 is 15 amino acids. Germline CDR1 LGHNA, CDR2 YNFKEQ. Losses at the gene ends were 1 base for V and 5 bases for J; bases not matched to a gene: 4. The CDR3 bases are TGTGCCAGCAGCCAAGGGGAGCGGGGGGTAGATACGCAGTATTTT. It specifies CASSQGERGVDTQYF.